This TCR beta chain was captured by sequencing in a study of blood T cell repertoires in COVID-19. In the study overall: COVID-19 samples, acute and convalescent, were from the United States, Italy and Spain. The cDNA or gDNA used as material had been derived from T cells, B-cell-depleted T cells, or PBMCs.

The CDR3 contains 18 residues. The junction had 14 bases not matched to a gene; V was cut back by 4 bases and J by 4 bases. Germline lookup yields CDR1 SGHAT and CDR2 FQNNGV. Allocation to cohorts depended on clinical history reported by the participants. Original analysis: Amplification with reference gene primers provided the estimates of nucleated cell counts. Profiled with immunoSEQ multiplex PCR; TCRdb holds only in-frame clones, not every one. For V, J and clone size, that table is used; D and trimming come from the DNA. The sample lists about 170,000 clones; around 82% were seen once. What was sequenced was PBMCs or T cells enriched from blood (not recorded which). The source is a woman in her 50s in a cohort exposed to, infected with or recovered from COVID-19 (not recorded which). The chain is built from TRBV11-2 and TRBJ2-7, with 12 bases matching TRBD2. The CDR3 here is CASSSSTSGSISWYEQYF. DNA of the CDR3: TGTGCCAGCAGCTCCTCGACTAGCGGGAGTATTAGTTGGTACGAGCAGTACTTC.